Listed here are 10 T cell receptor beta chains from one sample, sequenced in a study of beta chain features in type 1 diabetes. The entirety of the isolated RNA underwent reverse transcription, so expressed TCRB transcripts were sequenced. The table came from immunoSEQ multiplex PCR; TCRdb's copy has only in-frame clones and leaves some out. The table has 330,000 or so clones, about 15% seen once. Material for sequencing was central memory CD4+ T cells from blood. Receptors were obtained from a man aged 30 to 45 in good health.

A word on this clone: The identical CDR3 is also encoded by other nucleotide sequences in the sample. V is TRBV20-1 and J is TRBJ1-1; TRBD1 matches 7 bases. The V segment lost 6 bases and the J segment 3 bases; nucleotides outside the gene matches: 1. CDR1 is DFQATT and CDR2 is SNEGSKA in the germline V gene (reference sequence). The CDR3 consists of 11 residues. The CDR3 sequence: CSARGDTEAFF. As DNA, the CDR3 is TGCAGTGCCAGGGGGGACACTGAAGCTTTCTTT.

This clone appeared a few times. The J gene is TRBJ2-1, the V gene TRBV5-6; D unclear. CDR1 SGHDT and CDR2 YYEEEE come from the germline V gene. The V and J ends lost 1 base and 3 bases respectively, with 8 bases between them. The CDR3 is 14 amino acids. CDR3 sequence reads: CASSLPAVYNEQFF. The CDR3 DNA is TGTGCCAGCAGCTTGCCGGCGGTCTACAATGAGCAGTTCTTC. Full variable domain (outside the CDR3, taken from reference TRBV5-6 and TRBJ2-1): DAGVTQSPTHLIKTRGQQVTLRCSPKSGHDTVSWYQQALGQGPQFIFQYYEEEERQRGNFPDRFSGHQFPNYSSELNVNALLLGDSALYLCASSLPAVYNEQFFGPGTRLTVL.

The chain recombines TRBV7-2 with TRBJ2-3, with TRBD1 matching over 7 bases. This CDR3 is 15 amino acids long. The V segment lost 5 bases and the J segment 2 bases; nucleotides outside the gene matches: 7. Germline V gene lookup returns CDR1 SGHTA and CDR2 FQGNSA. CDR3 protein: CASSPNRGYTDTQYF. The CDR3 DNA is TGTGCCAGCAGCCCGAACAGGGGCTACACAGATACGCAGTATTTT.

The chain has TRBV5-6 and TRBJ1-2, with D hard to call. CDR3 length equals 17 residues. The V end was cut by 1 base, the J end by 8 bases, with 24 bases between. CDR1 is SGHDT and CDR2 is YYEEEE in the germline V gene. The CDR3: CASSLYNSGIMAWGYTF. In nucleotides, the CDR3 is TGTGCCAGCAGCTTGTATAACAGCGGGATCATGGCGTGGGGCTACACCTTC.

This clone was seen a few times. The chain uses TRBV6-6 and TRBJ2-7; possible D gene TRBD1, 6 bases. This CDR3 has 15 residues. Looked up from germline, CDR1 is MNHNY and CDR2 is SVGAGI (reference sequence). The V end lost 6 bases, the J end lost 2 bases, and 17 bases lay between the germline ends. As DNA, the CDR3 is TGTGCCAGCAGACAAGACAGGCTCATGACCTACGAGCAGTACGTC. This sequence encodes CASRQDRLMTYEQYV.

This clone was found a few times. The V call is TRBV11-3, the J call TRBJ2-1; no definite D call. Germline V lookup: CDR1 SGHNT, CDR2 YENEEA. Deletions cut 4 bases from V and 7 bases from J, with 11 bases between. This CDR3 region has 13 residues. CDR3 in DNA: TGTGCCAGCAGCTCCCAATTGGGGAATGAGCAGTTCTTC. It encodes CASSSQLGNEQFF. The whole variable domain, remainder taken from reference TRBV11-3 and TRBJ2-1, is EAGVVQSPRYKIIEKKQPVAFWCNPISGHNTLYWYLQNLGQGPELLIRYENEEAVDDSQLPKDRFSAERLKGVDSTLKIQPAELGDSAVYLCASSSQLGNEQFFGPGTRLTVL.

In the case of this clone: Its ends do not fully match the called genes, so a read error is possible. The rearrangement uses TRBV2 and TRBJ1-1; D remains ambiguous. The CDR3 is made up of 15 amino acids. From germline, CDR1 is SNHLY and CDR2 FYNNEI. CDR3 amino acids: CASREEKIMNTEAFF. CDR3 bases: TGTGCCAGCAGGGAAGAGAAGATAATGAACACTGAAGCTTTCTTT.

This clone was seen ten or more times. CDR3 nucleotides: TGCGCCAGCAGCTTGGAGGGCAGCCAATTGGAAAAACTGTTTTTT. This translates into CASSLEGSQLEKLFF. The J gene is TRBJ1-4, the V gene TRBV5-1; no firm D call. V dropped 0 bases and J dropped 8 bases, with 14 bases sitting between them. The germline V gene has CDR1 SGHRS and CDR2 YFSETQ. The length of the CDR3 is 15 residues.

This clone was seen a handful of times. This chain connects TRBV6-5 to TRBJ2-1; D gene ambiguous. V dropped 7 bases and J dropped 4 bases, with 5 bases sitting between them. The CDR3 contains 11 residues. The germline V gene has CDR1 MNHEY and CDR2 SVGAGI. Here the CDR3 DNA reads TGTGCCAGCACCGCATACAATGAGCAGTTCTTC. It is translated as CASTAYNEQFF.

This clone was detected many times. V usage is TRBV5-5 and J usage is TRBJ1-4, with D perhaps TRBD1 (5 bases). This CDR3 is built from 14 residues. V was clipped by 7 bases and J by 8 bases, with 18 bases between them. Germline V gene lookup returns CDR1 SGHKS and CDR2 YYEKEE (reference sequence). Written as DNA, the CDR3 is TGTGCCAGCTCGGAGGGACCCCTTGGGGAAAAACTGTTTTTT. Its translation: CASSEGPLGEKLFF.